These 9 T cell receptor beta chains share one sample of origin, sequenced in a study of identical twins (TCRdb year 2016). The library relied on 5' RACE. Sequencing instrument: Illumina HiSeq 2000. The public sequencing data were trimmed at Q25 with fastp and processed into clonotypes with MiXCR by TCRdb, which kept only in-frame beta chains. Every CDR3 protein is listed once, alongside the most common genes and DNA of its rows. The sample profile shows a few hundred thousand distinct CDR3 sequences; about 9% of them were found once. The ten largest clones take up less than 4% of the sample. The sample was also reused in another study, on yellow fever vaccine responses in identical twins.

Material: CD8+ T cells sorted from blood. These TCRs come from a woman aged 18-30 years in good health.

This clonotype has at least ten counts. The genes are TRBV6-4 and TRBJ1-2; weak D call: TRBD1 (5 bases). Germline V gene lookup returns CDR1 MRHNA and CDR2 SNTAGT. This CDR3 region has 14 residues. The V and J ends lost 2 bases and 0 bases respectively, with 7 bases between them. The CDR3 protein is CASSDGGANYGYTF. CDR3 sequence (DNA): TGTGCCAGCAGTGACGGGGGGGCTAACTATGGCTACACCTTC.

This clonotype came up a few times. This chain uses TRBV11-3 with TRBJ2-1, with 9 bases lining up with TRBD2. The CDR3 loop spans 15 amino acids. Germline V CDR1 and CDR2: SGHNT, YENEEA. V trimming: 1 base; J trimming: 9 bases; junction bases outside the gene matches: 7. The CDR3 nucleotides read TGTGCCAGCAGCTTAGGTAGCGGGGGTCGGCCTGAGCAGTTCTTC. Its protein is CASSLGSGGRPEQFF.

The chain employs TRBV6-1 and TRBJ2-6, with 7 bases that match TRBD1. The germline CDR1 and CDR2 sequences are MNHNS and SASEGT. With 6 bases clipped from V and 7 bases from J, the junction kept 6 bases outside the gene matches. The CDR3 covers 14 residues. CDR3 nucleotides: TGTGCCAGCAGACAAAAGGGGGCCGCCAACGTCCTGACTTTC. The encoded protein is CASRQKGAANVLTF.

This clonotype was counted at least ten times. The chain is built from TRBV6-1 and TRBJ2-6; D not resolved. Per the germline V gene, CDR1 is MNHNS and CDR2 is SASEGT. The CDR3 runs 14 residues. V was pared by 11 bases and J by 3 bases, with 14 bases between. CDR3 DNA sequence: TGTGCCGCCCGACCGTCTCTTGGGGCCAACGTCCTGACTTTC. Protein: CAARPSLGANVLTF.

This clonotype was counted a single time. The chain joins TRBV5-1 to TRBJ2-1; TRBD2 matches 13 bases. V lost 3 bases and J lost 3; bases outside the gene matches: 6. The CDR3 contains 17 residues. The germline V gene encodes CDR1 SGHRS and CDR2 YFSETQ. The CDR3 sequence is CASSSGLAGVFYNEQFF. CDR3 DNA: TGCGCCAGCAGCTCCGGACTAGCGGGGGTCTTCTACAATGAGCAGTTCTTC.

This clonotype was counted a few times. The chain combines TRBV12-3 or TRBV12-4 with TRBJ1-5; D not resolved. V was cut by 1 base and J by 0 bases, with 7 bases left in between. The CDR3 loop spans 15 amino acids. The CDR3 here is CASSLVGNSNQPQHF. As DNA, the CDR3 is TGTGCCAGCAGTTTAGTAGGAAATAGCAATCAGCCCCAGCATTTT.

The chain uses TRBV10-3 and TRBJ2-7; no definite D call. Looked up from germline, CDR1 is ENHRY and CDR2 is SYGVKD. The germline V and J ends were trimmed by 0 bases and 7 bases, with 7 bases remaining between them. The CDR3 totals 12 residues. CDR3 sequence (DNA): TGTGCCATCAGTGAGTCCCCAGCAGAGCAGTACTTC. Residues: CAISESPAEQYF.

To note about this clonotype: This may be a read error, as it is one base from a much larger clone. V usage is TRBV28 and J usage is TRBJ1-2; D possibly corresponds to TRBD1 (5 bases). Germline V gives CDR1 MDHEN, CDR2 SYDVKM. Trimming shortened V by 5 bases and J by 6 bases, and 22 bases separated the two germline ends. The CDR3 has 16 residues. The CDR3 loop reads CASSPVGGTEEDGYTF. CDR3 nucleotides: TGTGCCAGCAGTCCCGTTGGTGGGACCGAGGAAGATGGCTACACCTTC.

The chain uses TRBV20-1 and TRBJ2-7; D uncertain. The germline gives CDR1 DFQATT, CDR2 SNEGSKA (reference sequence). This CDR3 is 13 amino acids long. Trimming stripped 1 base from V and 1 base from J, with 8 bases between. CDR3 nucleotide sequence: TGCAGTGCTAGAGCCCCGGCTTCCTACGAGCAGTACTTC. This sequence encodes CSARAPASYEQYF.